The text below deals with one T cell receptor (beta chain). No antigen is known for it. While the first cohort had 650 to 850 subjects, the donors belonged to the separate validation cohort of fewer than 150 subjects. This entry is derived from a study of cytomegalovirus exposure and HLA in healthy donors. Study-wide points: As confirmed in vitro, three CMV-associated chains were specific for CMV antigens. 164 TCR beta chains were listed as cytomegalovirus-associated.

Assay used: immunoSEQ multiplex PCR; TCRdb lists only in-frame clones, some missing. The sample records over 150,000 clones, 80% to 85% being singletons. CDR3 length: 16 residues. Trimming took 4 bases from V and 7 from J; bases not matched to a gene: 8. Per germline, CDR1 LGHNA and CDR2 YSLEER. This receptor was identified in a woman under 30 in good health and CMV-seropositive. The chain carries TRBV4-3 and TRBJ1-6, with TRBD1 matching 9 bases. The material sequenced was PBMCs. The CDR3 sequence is CASSPGQGMINSPLHF. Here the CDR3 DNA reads TGCGCCAGCAGCCCCGGACAGGGGATGATAAATTCACCCCTCCACTTT.